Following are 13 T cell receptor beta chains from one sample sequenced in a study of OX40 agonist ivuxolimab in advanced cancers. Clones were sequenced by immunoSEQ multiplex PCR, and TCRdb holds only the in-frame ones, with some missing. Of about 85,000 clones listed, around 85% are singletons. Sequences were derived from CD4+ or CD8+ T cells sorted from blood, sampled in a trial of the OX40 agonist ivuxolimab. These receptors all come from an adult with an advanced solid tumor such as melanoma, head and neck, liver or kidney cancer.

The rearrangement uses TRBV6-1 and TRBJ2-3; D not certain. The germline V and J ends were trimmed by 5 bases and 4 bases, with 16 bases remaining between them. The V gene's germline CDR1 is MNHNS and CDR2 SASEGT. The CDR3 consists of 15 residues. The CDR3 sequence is CASSRNSEVPDTQYF. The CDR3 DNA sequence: TGTGCCAGCAGTAGGAACAGCGAGGTCCCAGATACGCAGTATTTT.

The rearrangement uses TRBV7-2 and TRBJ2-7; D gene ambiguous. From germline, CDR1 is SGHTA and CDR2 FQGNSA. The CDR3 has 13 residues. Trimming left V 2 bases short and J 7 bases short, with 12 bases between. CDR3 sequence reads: CASSLSTVGEQYF. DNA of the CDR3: TGTGCCAGCAGCTTATCGACGGTGGGGGAGCAGTACTTC.

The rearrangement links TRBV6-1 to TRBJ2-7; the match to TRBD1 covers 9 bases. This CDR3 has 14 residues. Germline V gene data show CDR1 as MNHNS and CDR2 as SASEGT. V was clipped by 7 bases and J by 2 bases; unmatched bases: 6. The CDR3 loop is CASTFRQGAYEQYF. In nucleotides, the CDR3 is TGTGCCAGCACATTTAGACAGGGGGCCTACGAGCAGTACTTC.

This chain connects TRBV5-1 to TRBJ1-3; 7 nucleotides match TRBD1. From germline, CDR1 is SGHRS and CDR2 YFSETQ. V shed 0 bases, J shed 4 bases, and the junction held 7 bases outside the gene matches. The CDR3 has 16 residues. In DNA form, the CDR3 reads TGCGCCAGCAGCTTGGGCCTGACAGGGTACGGAAACACCATATATTTT. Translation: CASSLGLTGYGNTIYF.

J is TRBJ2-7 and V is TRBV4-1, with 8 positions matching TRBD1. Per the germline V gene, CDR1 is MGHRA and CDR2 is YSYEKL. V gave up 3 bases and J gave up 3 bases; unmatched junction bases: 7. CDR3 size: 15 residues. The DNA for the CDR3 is TGCGCCAGCAGCCAGCCCGGACAGGGACTCTACGAGCAGTACTTC. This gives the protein CASSQPGQGLYEQYF.

CDR3 region: CASSPARGATDTQYF. The CDR3 nucleotides read TGTGCCAGCTCACCGGCTCGGGGAGCCACAGATACGCAGTATTTT. The chain links TRBV18 to TRBJ2-3; possibly TRBD2 for D (5 bases). The CDR3 sequence is 15 residues long. Germline lookup yields CDR1 KGHSH and CDR2 LQKENI. Trimming shortened V by 3 bases and J by 2 bases, and 12 bases separated the two germline ends.

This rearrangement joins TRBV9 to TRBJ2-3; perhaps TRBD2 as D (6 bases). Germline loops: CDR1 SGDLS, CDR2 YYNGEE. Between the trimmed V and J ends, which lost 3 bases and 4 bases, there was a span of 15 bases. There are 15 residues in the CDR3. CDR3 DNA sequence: TGTGCCAGCAGCGGAGTGATTGCGGGACCAGATACGCAGTATTTT. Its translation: CASSGVIAGPDTQYF.

The CDR3 loop is CASSASLYAAGANVLTF. Here the CDR3 DNA reads TGTGCCAGCAGCGCCTCTCTGTATGCGGCCGGGGCCAACGTCCTGACTTTC. The chain combines TRBV9 with TRBJ2-6; D gene uncertain. The V end lost 3 bases, the J end lost 4 bases, and 17 bases lay between the germline ends. This CDR3 is built from 17 residues. The germline V gene encodes CDR1 SGDLS and CDR2 YYNGEE.

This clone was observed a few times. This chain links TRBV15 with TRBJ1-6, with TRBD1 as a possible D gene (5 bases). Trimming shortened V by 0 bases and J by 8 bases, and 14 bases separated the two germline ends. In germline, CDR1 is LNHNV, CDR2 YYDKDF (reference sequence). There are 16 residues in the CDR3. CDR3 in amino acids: CATSRDAVWGDSPLHF. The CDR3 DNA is TGTGCCACCAGCAGAGACGCGGTCTGGGGGGATTCACCCCTCCACTTT.

The chain's CDR3 is CASSVVANYGYTF. The CDR3 region has the DNA TGTGCCAGCAGTGTGGTCGCTAACTATGGCTACACCTTC. This sequence joins TRBV25-1 and TRBJ1-2; D gene uncertain. Germline loops: CDR1 MGHDK, CDR2 SYGVNS. Trimming removed 4 bases at V and 0 bases at J, with 6 bases between. The CDR3 contains 13 residues.

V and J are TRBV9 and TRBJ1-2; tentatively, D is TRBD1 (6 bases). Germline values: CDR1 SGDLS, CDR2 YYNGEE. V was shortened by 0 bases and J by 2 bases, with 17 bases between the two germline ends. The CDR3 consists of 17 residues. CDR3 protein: CASSVGPSRGANYGYTF. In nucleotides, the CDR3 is TGTGCCAGCAGCGTAGGACCTTCTCGGGGGGCAAACTATGGCTACACCTTC.

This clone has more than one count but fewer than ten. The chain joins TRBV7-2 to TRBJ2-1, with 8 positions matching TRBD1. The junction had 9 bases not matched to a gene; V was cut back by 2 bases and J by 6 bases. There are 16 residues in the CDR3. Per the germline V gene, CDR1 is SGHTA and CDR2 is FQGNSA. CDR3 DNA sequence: TGTGCCAGCAGCTTATGGGGGACAGGAGGGGGCAATGAGCAGTTCTTC. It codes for CASSLWGTGGGNEQFF.

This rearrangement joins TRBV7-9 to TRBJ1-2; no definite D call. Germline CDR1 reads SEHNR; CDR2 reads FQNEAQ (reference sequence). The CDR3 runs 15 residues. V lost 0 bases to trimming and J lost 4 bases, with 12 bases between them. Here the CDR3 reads CASSLARTLLYGYTF. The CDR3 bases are TGTGCCAGCAGCTTAGCCAGGACCCTACTCTATGGCTACACCTTC.